The 5 T cell receptor beta chains reported below all come from one sample, sequenced in a study of T cell repertoires in cytomegalovirus infection. TCRdb re-derived calls from the reads in MiXCR, one entry per CDR3 protein. This sample has roughly 990,000 distinct CDR3 sequences, with under 40% found just once. Their antigens remain unidentified. Sequenced material: cultured CD8+ T cells from PBMCs, taken from culture after CMV antigen stimulation. These TCRs come from a human donor in good health (CMV status not recorded). Some clones in this sample may be carry-over from other donors' samples.

The chain uses TRBV4-1 and TRBJ2-7; TRBD2 agrees at 8 bases. Germline V gives CDR1 MGHRA, CDR2 YSYEKL. V shed 1 base and J 6 bases; nucleotides not matched to a gene: 8. The CDR3 loop spans 15 amino acids. CDR3 coding DNA: TGCGCCAGCAGCCAAGCGCTCGGGGGGGGCCGCGAGCAGTACGTC. This codes for CASSQALGGGREQYV.

The V gene is TRBV12-3 or TRBV12-4, the J gene TRBJ1-3; no clear D. Trimming pared 4 bases from V and 6 bases from J, leaving 10 bases between. This CDR3 is built from 13 residues. CDR3 in DNA: TGTGCCAGCAGTTCGACGTTGGCAAACACCATATATTTT. Translated, it gives CASSSTLANTIYF.

Turning to this clonotype: This may come from a read error, since a much larger clone is one base off. The rearrangement uses TRBV7-6 and TRBJ2-3; D perhaps matches TRBD2 (7 bases). The CDR3 sequence is 14 residues long. CDR1 is SGHVS and CDR2 is FNYEAQ in the germline V gene. CDR3 coding DNA: TGTGCTAGCAGTAGGACAGCGGGATCACATACGCAGTATTTT. Residues: CASSRTAGSHTQYF.

This chain uses TRBV12-3 or TRBV12-4 with TRBJ1-1; no definite D call. The length of the CDR3 is 12 residues. Between the trimmed V and J ends, which lost 0 bases and 7 bases, there was a span of 6 bases. The CDR3 sequence: CASSLAGVEAFF. The CDR3 DNA reads as TGTGCCAGCAGTTTAGCAGGAGTTGAAGCTTTCTTT.

The chain recombines TRBV6-1 with TRBJ1-1; D not certain. Germline CDR1 MNHNS, CDR2 SASEGT. V lost 2 bases, J lost 0 bases, and 10 bases lay in between. The CDR3 is made up of 15 amino acids. The CDR3: CASSESNYMNTEAFF. The CDR3, as DNA: TGTGCCAGCAGTGAAAGTAATTACATGAACACTGAAGCTTTCTTT.